This T cell receptor (beta chain) comes out of a study of blood T cell repertoires in COVID-19. Study information: PBMCs, B-cell-depleted T cells, or T cells were the source of the cDNA or gDNA that made up the material.

Per the study methods: How many nucleated cells were present was estimated from reference gene primer amplification. Clones were sequenced by immunoSEQ multiplex PCR, and TCRdb holds only the in-frame ones, with some missing. The V and J calls and clone size come from that table; D and trimming were worked out from the DNA. The data hold hundreds of thousands of clones, with about 86% observed a single time. Germline V CDR1 and CDR2: SGHRS, YFSETQ. This CDR3 has 13 amino acids. V lost 3 bases to trimming and J lost 4 bases; unmatched junction nucleotides: 0. This study enrolled people aged roughly 18 to 100 from about two dozen US geographic areas. Self-reported history from a screening survey and questionnaire set each donor's cohort.

The sequence came from a man aged 25-45 years with acute COVID-19. The source material was PBMCs or T cells enriched from blood (not recorded which). The chain employs TRBV5-1 and TRBJ1-2, with 10 bases matching TRBD1. CDR3 DNA: TGCGCCAGCAGCTGGGACAGGGGCTATGGCTACACCTTC. Its protein is CASSWDRGYGYTF.